The clone carrying this T cell receptor (beta chain) was recorded only once. Its specificity is unknown. The data were taken from a study of cytomegalovirus exposure and HLA in healthy donors. The study's findings and limits: Later analysis indicated greater clonal expansion among HLA-associated TCR beta chains than among equally common other chains. As a later analysis revealed, most CMV-associated TCR beta chains appeared HLA-restricted. At a 0.05 false discovery rate, a later analysis found some 17,000 TCR beta sequences to be associated with HLA alleles.

The CDR3 has 13 residues. The germline gives CDR1 MNHNS, CDR2 SASEGT. The ends were cut back, 6 bases at V and 5 bases at J, with 11 bases in the middle. PCR used 60 Vbeta primers and 13 Jbeta primers. The repertoire was sequenced with immunoSEQ multiplex PCR; TCRdb's copy has only in-frame clones and lacks some. Among 120,000 to 150,000 clones listed, roughly four fifths were seen once. Donors consisted of healthy bone marrow donors. Sequenced: PBMCs. This chain uses TRBV6-1 with TRBJ2-1; perhaps TRBD1 as D (6 bases). The source of this sequence is a man aged 18 to 29 in good health and CMV-seropositive. CDR3 sequence: CASRPDRDNEQFF. Written as DNA, the CDR3 is TGTGCCAGCAGGCCGGACAGAGACAATGAGCAGTTCTTC.